This T cell receptor (beta chain) was sequenced during a study of T cells in Graves' hyperthyroidism and ophthalmopathy. In this sample, this clonotype turned up many times. CDR1 and CDR2 from the germline V gene are MDHEN and SYDVKM. Trimming shortened V by 5 bases and J by 3 bases, and 11 bases separated the two germline ends. The CDR3 consists of 13 residues. TCR beta CDR3 region amplification was performed from RNA transcripts. An initial round of RT-PCR targeting the TCR CDR3 relied on the HTBI primer set. MiXCR, applied by TCRdb to the multiplex PCR reads, yields one record per CDR3 protein. Among fewer than 500,000 distinct CDR3 sequences listed, 13% were seen once.

V is TRBV28 and J is TRBJ2-7, with D perhaps assigned TRBD1 or TRBD2 (5 bases each). This TCR derives from a man aged 25-45 years with Graves' hyperthyroidism that later progressed to Graves' ophthalmopathy. Material for sequencing was blood. CDR3 DNA: TGTGCCAGCAGTCCCGGGACCCTCTACGAGCAGTACTTC. Protein: CASSPGTLYEQYF.